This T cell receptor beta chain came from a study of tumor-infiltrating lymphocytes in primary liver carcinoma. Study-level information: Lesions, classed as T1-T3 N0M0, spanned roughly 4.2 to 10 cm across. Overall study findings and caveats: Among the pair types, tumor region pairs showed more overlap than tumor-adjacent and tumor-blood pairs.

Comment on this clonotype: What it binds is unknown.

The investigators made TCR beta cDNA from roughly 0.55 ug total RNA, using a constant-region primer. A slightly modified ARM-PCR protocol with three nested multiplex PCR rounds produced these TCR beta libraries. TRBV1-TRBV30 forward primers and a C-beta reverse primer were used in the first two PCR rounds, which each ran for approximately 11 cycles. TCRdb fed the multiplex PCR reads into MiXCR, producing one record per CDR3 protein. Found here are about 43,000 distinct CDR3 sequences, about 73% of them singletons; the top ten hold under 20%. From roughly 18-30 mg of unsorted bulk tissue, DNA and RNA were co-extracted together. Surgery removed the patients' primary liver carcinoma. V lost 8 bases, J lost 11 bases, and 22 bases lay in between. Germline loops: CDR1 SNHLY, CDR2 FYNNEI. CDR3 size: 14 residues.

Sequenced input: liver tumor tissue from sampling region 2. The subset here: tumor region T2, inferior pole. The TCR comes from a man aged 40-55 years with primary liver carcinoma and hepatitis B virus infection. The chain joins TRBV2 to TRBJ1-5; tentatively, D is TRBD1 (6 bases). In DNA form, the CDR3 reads TGTGCCAGCCGGGACATGTATAGCAACCAGTCCCAGCATTTT. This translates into CASRDMYSNQSQHF.